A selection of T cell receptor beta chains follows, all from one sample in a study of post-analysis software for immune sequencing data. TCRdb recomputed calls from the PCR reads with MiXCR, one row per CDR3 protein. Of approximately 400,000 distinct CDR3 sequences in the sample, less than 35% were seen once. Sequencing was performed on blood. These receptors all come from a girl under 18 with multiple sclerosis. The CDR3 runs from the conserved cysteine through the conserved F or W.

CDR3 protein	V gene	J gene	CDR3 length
CASSPVLGTDTQYF	TRBV9	TRBJ2-3	14
CSAYRNRGMNTEAFF	TRBV20-1	TRBJ1-1	15
CASSLDRYDHNEQFF	TRBV5-1	TRBJ2-1	15
CASSLRAPAPGPNSPLHF	TRBV6-5	TRBJ1-6	18
CSPLKEPLDTQYF	TRBV29-1	TRBJ2-3	13
CASSLDPRNEQFF	TRBV12-3/TRBV12-4	TRBJ2-1	13
CASSLATGTSGGETQYF	TRBV7-9	TRBJ2-5	17
CASTLVGSSYNEQFF	TRBV19	TRBJ2-1	15
CASSFRLDLEQYF	TRBV11-2	TRBJ2-7	13
CASSFPRPSEAFF	TRBV12-3/TRBV12-4	TRBJ1-1	13
CASSHPAGAGDTQYF	TRBV4-1	TRBJ2-3	15
CASGMLAGTTDTQYF	TRBV5-1	TRBJ2-3	15
CASSTGQGEKLFF	TRBV5-6	TRBJ1-4	13
CASSPELARSTDTQYF	TRBV18	TRBJ2-3	16
CASSWGESGGAATYEQYF	TRBV5-1	TRBJ2-7	18
CAISDPGGDQPQHF	TRBV10-3	TRBJ1-5	14
CASSVDPGAGRETQYF	TRBV9	TRBJ2-5	16
CASRLLADTQYF	TRBV2	TRBJ2-3	12
CASSQDSGAGGYTF	TRBV4-1	TRBJ1-2	14
CASSPGPNYGYTF	TRBV5-1	TRBJ1-2	13
CASSRFWAGDTEAFF	TRBV4-3	TRBJ1-1	15
CASSRGETLSGNTIYF	TRBV5-1	TRBJ1-3	16
CRIKGTGYGYTF	TRBV20-1	TRBJ1-2	12
CAISEGQTQYF	TRBV10-3	-	11
CASSLEFSTDTQYF	TRBV12-3/TRBV12-4	TRBJ2-3	14
CASSSGTRDLSYEQYF	TRBV7-3	TRBJ2-7	16
CASSLTPRTTDTQYF	TRBV7-2	TRBJ2-3	15
CASSSTSTDTQYF	TRBV12-3/TRBV12-4	TRBJ2-3	13
CASSRTENIQYF	TRBV28	TRBJ2-4	12
CSARDSGAYEAFF	TRBV20-1	TRBJ1-1	13
CASSSPSNYGYTF	TRBV12-3/TRBV12-4	TRBJ1-2	13
CSARDRVTDTQYF	TRBV20-1	TRBJ2-3	13
CVSSPGQGISYEQYF	TRBV4-2	-	15
CSAGSGAGPWDNEQFF	TRBV20-1	TRBJ2-1	16
CASTGVGKTQYF	TRBV25-1	TRBJ2-5	12
CASNLAGAITDAQYF	TRBV12-3/TRBV12-4	TRBJ2-3	15
CASRGGDPGGYEQYF	TRBV7-3	TRBJ2-7	15
CASSEQDSYGYTF	TRBV2	TRBJ1-2	13
CASSLSSNSEGVNNEQFF	TRBV5-5	TRBJ2-1	18
CASSLDGELFF	TRBV12-3/TRBV12-4	TRBJ2-2	11
CASSYGYNQPQHF	TRBV6-5	TRBJ1-5	13
CASRPGQGAKGYGYTF	TRBV6-5	TRBJ1-2	16
CASSQDSQGSYQPQHF	TRBV4-1	TRBJ1-5	16
CASRPRTITYNEQFF	TRBV6-2/TRBV6-3	TRBJ2-1	15
CASSPGQGASQPQHF	TRBV7-8	TRBJ1-5	15
CSVRGPSGLYNEQFF	TRBV20-1	TRBJ2-1	15
CASSTISAYNEKLFF	TRBV7-9	TRBJ1-4	15
CASHYRPGLAVRTDTQYF	TRBV5-6	TRBJ2-3	18
CASSSRLAGLGETRYF	TRBV7-6	TRBJ2-7	16
CSAVPPGPPQETQYF	TRBV20-1	TRBJ2-5	15
CASSPHGAETQYF	TRBV7-9	TRBJ2-5	13
CASSQVLGQRGEYTDTQYF	TRBV4-1	TRBJ2-3	19
CSVTGGAEAFF	TRBV29-1	TRBJ1-1	11
CASSLERAGGRTDTQYF	TRBV7-8	TRBJ2-3	17